This entry lists 20 T cell receptor beta chains sequenced from one sample in a study of PD-L1 blockade in urothelial cancer. Profiling relied on immunoSEQ multiplex PCR, and the TCRdb table lists in-frame clones only, not all of them. The table includes fewer than 75,000 clones, around 84% detected once. The material was PBMCs, obtained around atezolizumab (anti-PD-L1) treatment. These receptors were taken from a man between 65 and 85 years old with urothelial cancer.

The V and J genes are TRBV5-6 and TRBJ2-7; D is perhaps TRBD1 (5 bases). The CDR3 consists of 14 residues. Trimming left V 4 bases short and J 2 bases short, with 13 bases between. Germline V gives CDR1 SGHDT, CDR2 YYEEEE. The CDR3 DNA reads TGTGCCAGCAGCACCAAAGACAGACCCTACGAGCAGTACTTC. Translation: CASSTKDRPYEQYF.

The rearrangement links TRBV4-1 to TRBJ2-7; weak D call: TRBD2 (6 bases). Germline V CDR1 and CDR2: MGHRA, YSYEKL. The CDR3 runs 15 residues. V was clipped by 0 bases and J by 4 bases, with 13 bases between them. The CDR3 coding sequence is TGCGCCAGCAGCCAAGAATCACTAGCTAGGTACGAGCAGTACTTC. Protein sequence: CASSQESLARYEQYF.

CDR3 nucleotides: TGTGCCAGCAGACGCGAAGAAATCCATCAGCCCCAGCATTTT. As protein: CASRREEIHQPQHF. This chain uses TRBV6-1 with TRBJ1-5; D ambiguous. The germline V and J ends were trimmed by 6 bases and 5 bases, with 14 bases remaining between them. The germline V gene has CDR1 MNHNS and CDR2 SASEGT. This CDR3 comprises 14 residues.

The V and J genes are TRBV5-1 and TRBJ1-2; 9 bases are a match to TRBD1. After removal of 4 bases from V and 5 bases from J, the junction contained 3 bases not matched to a gene. The CDR3 loop spans 13 amino acids. The germline gives CDR1 SGHRS, CDR2 YFSETQ. The CDR3 region has the DNA TGCGCCAGCAGCGCTGGACAGGGGTATGGCTACACCTTC. Its translation: CASSAGQGYGYTF. The entire variable domain, with the rest obtained from reference TRBV5-1 and TRBJ1-2, is as follows: KAGVTQTPRYLIKTRGQQVTLSCSPISGHRSVSWYQQTPGQGLQFLFEYFSETQRNKGNFPGRFSGRQFSNSRSEMNVSTLELGDSALYLCASSAGQGYGYTFGSGTRLTVV.

This chain links TRBV19 with TRBJ2-2, with TRBD1 as a possible D gene (6 bases). Looked up from germline, CDR1 is LNHDA and CDR2 is SQIVND (reference sequence). The CDR3 is 13 amino acids. Trimming removed 5 bases from V and 9 bases from J, with 13 bases in between. The chain's CDR3 is CASSRSTGWELFF. Here the CDR3 DNA reads TGTGCCAGTAGTCGAAGTACAGGGTGGGAGCTGTTTTTT.

The table lists this clone with a count of one. The J gene is TRBJ1-4, the V gene TRBV2; TRBD1 agrees at 7 bases. V shed 5 bases and J 7 bases; nucleotides not matched to a gene: 10. This CDR3 is 15 amino acids long. Germline CDR1 reads SNHLY; CDR2 reads FYNNEI. The CDR3, as DNA: TGTGCCAGCAGTCCCTCAGGGGGACGGGGTGAAAAACTGTTTTTT. Protein product: CASSPSGGRGEKLFF.

The chain has TRBV11-3 and TRBJ2-5; TRBD1 aligns across 7 bases. Looked up from germline, CDR1 is SGHNT and CDR2 is YENEEA. With 3 bases clipped from V and 4 bases from J, the junction kept 8 bases outside the gene matches. The CDR3 is 15 residues long. Here the CDR3 reads CASSFGRGRGETQYF. The CDR3 nucleotides are TGTGCCAGCAGCTTTGGCAGGGGGAGAGGAGAGACCCAGTACTTC.

The chain combines TRBV10-2 with TRBJ2-2; TRBD2 matches 8 bases. Trimming took 6 bases from V and 6 from J; bases not matched to a gene: 6. The germline V gene encodes CDR1 WSHSY and CDR2 SAAADI. The CDR3 extends over 14 amino acids. The CDR3, as DNA: TGCGCCAGCAGAGGACTAGCCGATTCCGGGGAGCTGTTTTTT. Its translation is CASRGLADSGELFF.

This clone was seen once. The chain employs TRBV6-1 and TRBJ2-3, with D perhaps matching TRBD1 (6 bases). Germline CDR1 and CDR2: MNHNS and SASEGT. V lost 4 bases to trimming and J lost 0 bases, with 14 bases between them. This CDR3 spans 16 amino acids. For the CDR3, the DNA is TGTGCCAGCAGTGCTCAGGGGTTTTCTAGCACAGATACGCAGTATTTT. Translating it yields CASSAQGFSSTDTQYF.

The genes are TRBV5-1 and TRBJ2-1, with 10 bases matching TRBD2. V lost 6 bases to trimming and J lost 5 bases; unmatched junction nucleotides: 5. Germline CDR1 SGHRS, CDR2 YFSETQ. The CDR3 is made up of 14 amino acids. The CDR3 DNA reads TGCGCCAGCACCCATACTAGCGGGAACAATGAGCAGTTCTTC. This gives the protein CASTHTSGNNEQFF.

This chain joins TRBV6-1 and TRBJ2-2; tentative D call: TRBD2 (5 bases). The CDR3 extends over 17 amino acids. Trimming shortened V by 2 bases and J by 0 bases, and 13 bases separated the two germline ends. Germline loops: CDR1 MNHNS, CDR2 SASEGT. CDR3 sequence reads: CASSESVRAANTGELFF. CDR3 DNA: TGTGCCAGCAGTGAATCTGTGAGGGCCGCGAACACCGGGGAGCTGTTTTTT.

This clone was recorded once. This chain uses TRBV9 with TRBJ1-1; 8 bases map to TRBD1. CDR3 length equals 13 residues. Germline lookup yields CDR1 SGDLS and CDR2 YYNGEE. V trimming: 4 bases; J trimming: 3 bases; junction bases outside the gene matches: 2. CDR3 residues: CASSTGGYTEAFF. CDR3 nucleotide sequence: TGTGCCAGCAGCACAGGGGGTTACACTGAAGCTTTCTTT. The variable domain in full, completed from reference TRBV9 and TRBJ1-1, reads DSGVTQTPKHLITATGQRVTLRCSPRSGDLSVYWYQQSLDQGLQFLIQYYNGEERAKGNILERFSAQQFPDLHSELNLSSLELGDSALYFCASSTGGYTEAFFGQGTRLTVV.

The V gene is TRBV14, the J gene TRBJ2-3; 7 bases match TRBD2. Germline CDR1 reads SGHDN; CDR2 reads FVKESK. Unmatched junction bases numbered 7, after V lost 0 bases and J lost 1 base. The CDR3 is 17 amino acids. CDR3 DNA sequence: TGTGCCAGCAGCCAAGATCGGGGGAGCGGGGGCACAGATACGCAGTATTTT. Its protein is CASSQDRGSGGTDTQYF. The full variable domain, completed using reference TRBV14 and TRBJ2-3, is EAGVTQFPSHSVIEKGQTVTLRCDPISGHDNLYWYRRVMGKEIKFLLHFVKESKQDESGMPNNRFLAERTGGTYSTLKVQPAELEDSGVYFCASSQDRGSGGTDTQYFGPGTRLTVL.

The gene calls are TRBV5-6 and TRBJ1-6; D is possibly TRBD1 (5 bases). CDR1 is SGHDT, CDR2 YYEEEE, per germline. CDR3 length: 15 amino acids. V lost 2 bases and J lost 8, with 14 bases in between. The CDR3 coding sequence is TGTGCCAGCAGCTTCGGAGCGGGACTTGATTCACCCCTCCACTTT. This sequence encodes CASSFGAGLDSPLHF.

The chain uses TRBV27 and TRBJ1-2, with D unclear. Germline V lookup: CDR1 MNHEY, CDR2 SMNVEV (reference sequence). Between the trimmed V and J ends, which lost 3 bases and 5 bases, there was a span of 10 bases. There are 13 residues in the CDR3. The CDR3 is CASSFSQVYGYTF. The DNA for the CDR3 is TGTGCCAGCAGTTTTTCCCAGGTTTATGGCTACACCTTC.

The chain recombines TRBV28 with TRBJ2-3, with D perhaps matching TRBD2 (6 bases). CDR1 and CDR2 from the germline V gene are MDHEN and SYDVKM. This CDR3 is built from 16 residues. Trimming took off 6 bases at V and 0 bases at J, with 16 bases between the two ends. The CDR3 reads CASSRLGSSSTDTQYF. The CDR3 DNA follows: TGTGCCAGCAGCCGTCTCGGGAGCAGTAGCACAGATACGCAGTATTTT.

This rearrangement joins TRBV5-1 to TRBJ1-1; 8 bases align to TRBD1. The CDR3 is 15 residues long. Trimming at V came to 4 bases and at J to 0 bases, leaving 5 bases not matched to a gene. Germline V gives CDR1 SGHRS, CDR2 YFSETQ. The CDR3 DNA reads TGCGCCAGCAGCCCTACGACAGGGGTGAACACTGAAGCTTTCTTT. It codes for CASSPTTGVNTEAFF.

CDR3 coding DNA: TGTGCCATCAGTGAGCCGACTAGCGGGAGAAGGGCGGCCGGGGAGCTGTTTTTT. It is translated as CAISEPTSGRRAAGELFF. This rearrangement joins TRBV10-3 to TRBJ2-2, with 12 positions matching TRBD2. V gave up 2 bases and J gave up 6 bases; unmatched junction bases: 10. This CDR3 is built from 18 residues. CDR1 and CDR2 from the germline V gene are ENHRY and SYGVKD.

The V gene is TRBV19, the J gene TRBJ1-5, with D possibly being TRBD1 (5 bases). Germline V lookup: CDR1 LNHDA, CDR2 SQIVND (reference sequence). V was trimmed by 4 bases and J by 5 bases, leaving 18 bases between them. The CDR3 covers 16 residues. CDR3 amino acids: CASSTRTRGVHQPQHF. In DNA, the CDR3 is TGTGCCAGTAGTACCCGGACCCGGGGGGTGCATCAGCCCCAGCATTTT.

The chain has TRBV5-1 and TRBJ2-1, with D possibly TRBD2 on 6 matching bases. The CDR3 extends over 16 amino acids. From germline, CDR1 is SGHRS and CDR2 YFSETQ. V lost 0 bases and J lost 0, with 10 bases in between. The CDR3 sequence: CASSLALAASYNEQFF. DNA of the CDR3: TGCGCCAGCAGCTTGGCCTTAGCGGCCTCCTACAATGAGCAGTTCTTC.